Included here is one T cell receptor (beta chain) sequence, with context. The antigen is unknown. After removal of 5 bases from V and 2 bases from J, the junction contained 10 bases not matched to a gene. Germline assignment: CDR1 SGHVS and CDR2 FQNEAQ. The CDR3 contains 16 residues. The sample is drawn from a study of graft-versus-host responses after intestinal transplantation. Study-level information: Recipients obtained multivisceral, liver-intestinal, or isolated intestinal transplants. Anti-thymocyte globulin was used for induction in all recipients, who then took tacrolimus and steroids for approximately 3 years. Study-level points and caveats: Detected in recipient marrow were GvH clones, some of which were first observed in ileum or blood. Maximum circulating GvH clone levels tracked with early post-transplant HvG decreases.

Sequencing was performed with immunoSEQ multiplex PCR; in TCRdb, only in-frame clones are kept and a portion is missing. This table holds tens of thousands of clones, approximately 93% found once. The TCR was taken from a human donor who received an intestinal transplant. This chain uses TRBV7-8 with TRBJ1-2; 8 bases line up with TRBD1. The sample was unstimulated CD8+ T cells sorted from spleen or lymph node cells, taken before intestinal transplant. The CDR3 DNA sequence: TGTGCCAGCAGCCTCGAATCGGGACAGGTGAACTATGGCTACACCTTC. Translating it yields CASSLESGQVNYGYTF.